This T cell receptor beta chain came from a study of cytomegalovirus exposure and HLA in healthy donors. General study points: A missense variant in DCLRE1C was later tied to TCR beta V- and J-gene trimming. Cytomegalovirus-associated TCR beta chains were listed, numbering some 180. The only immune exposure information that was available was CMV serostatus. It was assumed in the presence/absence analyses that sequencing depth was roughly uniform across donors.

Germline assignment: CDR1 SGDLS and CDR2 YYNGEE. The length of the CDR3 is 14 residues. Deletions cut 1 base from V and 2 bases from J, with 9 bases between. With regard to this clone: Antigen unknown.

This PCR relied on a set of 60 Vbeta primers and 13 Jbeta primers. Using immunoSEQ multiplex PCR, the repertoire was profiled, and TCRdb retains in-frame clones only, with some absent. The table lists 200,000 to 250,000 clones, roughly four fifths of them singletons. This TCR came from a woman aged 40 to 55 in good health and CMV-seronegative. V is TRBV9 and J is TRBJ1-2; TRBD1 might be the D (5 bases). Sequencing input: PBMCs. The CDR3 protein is CASSVYGGNYGYTF. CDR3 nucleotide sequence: TGTGCCAGCAGCGTATATGGGGGGAACTATGGCTACACCTTC.